Presented here are 32 T cell receptor beta chains from one specimen sequenced in a study of Graves' ophthalmopathy and Graves' hyperthyroidism. Amplified TCR beta CDR3 regions were obtained using RNA transcripts as template. Following a first-round RT-PCR that used HTBI primers, a second-round multiplex PCR was carried out. MiXCR, applied by TCRdb to the multiplex PCR reads, yields one record per CDR3 protein. The data hold 210,000 or so distinct CDR3 sequences, with approximately 29% observed a single time. The material sequenced was peripheral blood. These receptors came from a man aged 50 to 59 with Graves' ophthalmopathy.

This clonotype was counted at least ten times. This chain links TRBV29-1 with TRBJ2-5; D unclear. The CDR3 has 12 residues. Germline V gives CDR1 SQVTM, CDR2 ANQGSEA. With 8 bases removed from V and 4 bases from J, the gap between germline ends came to 14 bases. The CDR3 loop reads CSSQRHGETQYF. For the CDR3, the DNA is TGCAGCTCACAAAGGCATGGAGAGACCCAGTACTTC.

This clonotype was counted ten times or more. V and J are TRBV7-9 and TRBJ2-7, with 8 bases aligning to TRBD1. This CDR3 has 14 amino acids. Germline CDR1 is SEHNR and CDR2 is FQNEAQ (reference sequence). The ends lost 3 bases at V and 7 bases at J; junction bases unmatched: 8. CDR3: CASSLGQVAAEQYF. CDR3 sequence (DNA): TGTGCCAGCAGCTTGGGACAGGTTGCAGCGGAGCAGTACTTC.

This clonotype has at least ten counts. The V gene is TRBV6-5, the J gene TRBJ1-2; TRBD1 matches at 8 bases. This CDR3 is 15 amino acids long. Germline V gene sequence: CDR1 MNHEY, CDR2 SVGAGI. J was trimmed by 1 base and V by 2 bases; bases with no gene match: 3. In DNA form, the CDR3 reads TGTGCCAGCAGTTACGGACAGGGTAATAACTATGGCTACACCTTC. Translated: CASSYGQGNNYGYTF.

This clonotype has ten or more counts. V is TRBV20-1 and J is TRBJ2-5; the match to TRBD2 covers 7 bases. The CDR3 length is 14 residues. V was pared by 5 bases and J by 5 bases, with 11 bases of the junction left unmatched. The V gene's germline CDR1 is DFQATT and CDR2 SNEGSKA (reference sequence). The CDR3 nucleotides read TGCAGTGCTTATGGGACTACCTCCCTGGAGACCCAGTACTTC. Translating it yields CSAYGTTSLETQYF.

This clonotype was seen many times. V is TRBV7-2 and J is TRBJ1-1; D possibly corresponds to TRBD1 (6 bases). The V end was cut by 6 bases, the J end by 5 bases, with 16 bases between. The CDR3 loop spans 14 amino acids. From germline, CDR1 is SGHTA and CDR2 FQGNSA. Written as DNA, the CDR3 is TGTGCCAGCAGTAAACTAGGGGGTGATACTGAAGCTTTCTTT. It specifies CASSKLGGDTEAFF.

This clonotype was seen many times. DNA of the CDR3: TGTGCCAGCAGATTAAAGTACGGGGAATACTATGGCTACACCTTC. This gives the protein CASRLKYGEYYGYTF. The genes are TRBV27 and TRBJ1-2; no clear D. The CDR3 length is 15 residues. V lost 6 bases and J 3 bases, leaving 17 bases between the germline ends. CDR1 and CDR2 (germline): MNHEY, SMNVEV (reference sequence).

The chain is built from TRBV19 and TRBJ2-5, with TRBD1 matching 7 bases. Trimming cost V 6 bases and J 5 bases; bases outside gene matches: 6. Germline V gives CDR1 LNHDA, CDR2 SQIVND (reference sequence). CDR3 size: 13 residues. CDR3 sequence: CASSLQGSETQYF. CDR3 sequence (DNA): TGTGCCAGTAGCTTACAGGGGTCGGAGACCCAGTACTTC. Full variable domain (remainder filled in from reference TRBV19 and TRBJ2-5): DGGITQSPKYLFRKEGQNVTLSCEQNLNHDAMYWYRQDPGQGLRLIYYSQIVNDFQKGDIAEGYSVSREKKESFPLTVTSAQKNPTAFYLCASSLQGSETQYFGPGTRLLVL.

This clonotype was detected many times. The J gene is TRBJ2-7, the V gene TRBV2; 10 bases are shared with TRBD1. V lost 1 base, J lost 12 bases, and 9 bases stayed unmatched. Germline CDR1 SNHLY, CDR2 FYNNEI. This CDR3 is built from 14 residues. CDR3: CASSEGTGGRSRYF. CDR3 nucleotide sequence: TGTGCCAGCAGTGAAGGGACAGGGGGTCGCAGTCGGTACTTC.

This clonotype showed up many times. The chain carries TRBV30 and TRBJ2-7, with 7 bases fitting TRBD1. This CDR3 region has 14 residues. CDR1 and CDR2 from the germline V gene are GTSNPN and SVGIG (reference sequence). V shed 1 base, J shed 4 bases, and the junction held 7 bases outside the gene matches. In DNA, the CDR3 is TGTGCCTGGAGTGCATTAAACAGGGGTTACGAGCAGTACTTC. It codes for CAWSALNRGYEQYF.

V is TRBV6-1 and J is TRBJ1-2, with D hard to call. V dropped 6 bases and J dropped 2 bases, with 7 bases sitting between them. Germline V CDR1 and CDR2: MNHNS, SASEGT. The CDR3 consists of 12 residues. As DNA, the CDR3 is TGTGCCAGCAGAGGAGAGAACTATGGCTACACCTTC. Protein sequence: CASRGENYGYTF.

Many counts were recorded for this clonotype. V is TRBV19 and J is TRBJ1-1; maybe TRBD1 (6 bases). Deletions cut 7 bases from V and 5 bases from J, with 11 bases between. CDR3 size: 12 residues. CDR1 and CDR2 (germline): LNHDA, SQIVND (reference sequence). CDR3 in DNA: TGTGCCAGTACCAACGACAGGACTGAAGCTTTCTTT. Translating gives CASTNDRTEAFF.

This clonotype was counted many times. The chain carries TRBV6-2 or TRBV6-3 and TRBJ2-7, with D maybe TRBD2 (7 bases). The CDR3 totals 14 residues. Per the germline V gene, CDR1 is MNHEY and CDR2 is SVGEGT. Trimming removed 6 bases at V and 5 bases at J, with 17 bases between. The chain's CDR3 is CASSQPGGPNEQYF. CDR3 sequence (DNA): TGTGCCAGCAGCCAACCCGGGGGGCCCAACGAGCAGTACTTC.

CDR3: CAITNPRLAGEGEQFF. Written as DNA, the CDR3 is TGTGCCATCACTAACCCTAGACTAGCGGGAGAGGGTGAGCAGTTCTTC. This chain links TRBV10-3 with TRBJ2-1; the match to TRBD2 covers 12 bases. Per the germline V gene, CDR1 is ENHRY and CDR2 is SYGVKD. This CDR3 contains 16 residues. With V trimmed by 7 bases and J by 9 bases, 13 bases remained unmatched.

This clonotype came up many times. The chain couples TRBV6-2 or TRBV6-3 to TRBJ2-7; D tentatively reads TRBD1 or TRBD2 (5 bases each). Germline CDR1 is MNHEY and CDR2 is SVGEGT. The CDR3 consists of 14 residues. The V end was cut by 6 bases, the J end by 0 bases, with 12 bases between. CDR3 nucleotides: TGTGCCAGCAGCCAGGGACGCCTCTCCTACGAGCAGTACTTC. Translating gives CASSQGRLSYEQYF.

This clonotype was counted at least ten times. This chain uses TRBV28 with TRBJ2-5, with 9 nucleotides matching TRBD2. With V trimmed by 3 bases and J by 2 bases, 13 bases remained unmatched. Germline CDR1 MDHEN, CDR2 SYDVKM. The CDR3 is 18 residues long. CDR3 sequence (DNA): TGTGCCAGCAGTTTGCAGACTAGCGGAATTACTTTACAAGAGACCCAGTACTTC. Its protein is CASSLQTSGITLQETQYF.

This clonotype was seen ten or more times. V gene TRBV29-1 combines with J gene TRBJ2-7; 8 bases line up with TRBD1. This CDR3 is 13 amino acids long. Germline assignment: CDR1 SQVTM and CDR2 ANQGSEA. Trimming at V came to 7 bases and at J to 4 bases, leaving 9 bases not matched to a gene. The CDR3 region has the DNA TGCAGCGCTAGGACAGGGAAGGGGTACGAGCAGTACTTC. The encoded protein is CSARTGKGYEQYF.

This clonotype was picked up many times. The chain is built from TRBV7-2 and TRBJ1-1, with TRBD1 as a possible D gene (5 bases). CDR1 SGHTA and CDR2 FQGNSA come from the germline V gene. This CDR3 comprises 15 residues. Trimming shortened V by 1 base and J by 0 bases, and 9 bases separated the two germline ends. Here the CDR3 DNA reads TGTGCCAGCAGCTTAGACAGGTTCATGAACACTGAAGCTTTCTTT. Its translation: CASSLDRFMNTEAFF.

This clonotype was seen many times. The gene calls are TRBV6-5 and TRBJ1-1; D not certain. Trimming left V 2 bases short and J 4 bases short, with 8 bases between. The CDR3 covers 13 residues. Germline V CDR1 and CDR2: MNHEY, SVGAGI. The CDR3 is CASSYAGGTEAFF. The CDR3 bases are TGTGCCAGCAGTTACGCGGGTGGCACTGAAGCTTTCTTT.

This clonotype was counted many times. This sequence joins TRBV6-5 and TRBJ1-3; 9 positions match TRBD1. In germline, CDR1 is MNHEY, CDR2 SVGAGI. The CDR3 totals 17 residues. V lost 4 bases to trimming and J lost 0 bases; unmatched junction nucleotides: 7. The DNA of the CDR3 is TGTGCCAGCAGTTCCCTGACAGGGGGAAGCTCTGGAAACACCATATATTTT. Encoded protein: CASSSLTGGSSGNTIYF.

This chain connects TRBV20-1 to TRBJ2-2, with TRBD2 matching 8 bases. J was trimmed by 5 bases and V by 0 bases; bases with no gene match: 5. The CDR3 consists of 15 residues. The germline CDR1 and CDR2 sequences are DFQATT and SNEGSKA (reference sequence). The CDR3 loop is CSARDAAGGTGELFF. CDR3 coding DNA: TGCAGTGCTAGAGATGCGGCGGGAGGTACCGGGGAGCTGTTTTTT.

The chain combines TRBV12-3 or TRBV12-4 with TRBJ1-1; a weak D match, TRBD1 (6 bases). V gave up 5 bases and J gave up 4 bases, with 14 bases separating them. This CDR3 has 14 amino acids. The CDR3 nucleotides are TGTGCCAGCAGTCGACAGGTCGGGGCCACTGAAGCTTTCTTT. This translates into CASSRQVGATEAFF.

The sample holds one count of this clonotype. The chain uses TRBV12-3 or TRBV12-4 and TRBJ2-6; the D is unclear. Trimming stripped 6 bases from V and 0 bases from J, with 15 bases between. The CDR3 sequence is 17 residues long. CDR3: CASRPWTVISGANVLTF. CDR3 nucleotides: TGTGCCAGCAGACCCTGGACGGTTATCTCTGGGGCCAACGTCCTGACTTTC.

This clonotype showed up just a few times. V usage is TRBV6-2 or TRBV6-3 and J usage is TRBJ1-2; D is undetermined. The CDR3 loop spans 14 amino acids. Germline V gives CDR1 MNHEY, CDR2 SVGEGT. Trimming shortened V by 2 bases and J by 3 bases, and 10 bases separated the two germline ends. The CDR3 DNA reads as TGTGCCAGCAGTTACGTGGGCCTGCACTATGGCTACACCTTC. This translates into CASSYVGLHYGYTF.

The chain uses TRBV20-1 and TRBJ1-5; possibly TRBD1 for D (5 bases). CDR3 size: 13 residues. From germline, CDR1 is DFQATT and CDR2 SNEGSKA (reference sequence). Trimming removed 6 bases from V and 1 base from J, with 10 bases in between. The CDR3 here is CSARGASNQPQHF. As DNA, the CDR3 is TGCAGTGCCCGAGGGGCCAGCAATCAGCCCCAGCATTTT.

This clonotype was seen repeatedly, ten times or more. The chain carries TRBV5-1 and TRBJ2-7; 8 bases are a match to TRBD1. Germline V gene lookup returns CDR1 SGHRS and CDR2 YFSETQ. V trimming: 4 bases; J trimming: 5 bases; junction bases outside the gene matches: 8. The CDR3 has 14 residues. The CDR3 sequence is CASSPKGQDDEQYF. Here the CDR3 DNA reads TGCGCCAGCAGCCCTAAGGGACAGGACGACGAGCAGTACTTC.

This clonotype was detected many times. V gene TRBV6-5 combines with J gene TRBJ2-7; TRBD2 matches 9 bases. This CDR3 is 15 amino acids long. CDR1 is MNHEY, CDR2 SVGAGI, per germline. V lost 2 bases to trimming and J lost 2 bases; unmatched junction nucleotides: 4. The CDR3 nucleotides read TGTGCCAGCAGTTACGAGGCGGGAGGGCCCTACGAGCAGTACTTC. This gives the protein CASSYEAGGPYEQYF.

This clonotype was picked up many times. The chain links TRBV7-9 to TRBJ1-2; TRBD1 might be the D (5 bases). CDR1 and CDR2 from the germline V gene are SEHNR and FQNEAQ (reference sequence). V was trimmed by 3 bases and J by 4 bases, leaving 9 bases between them. There are 13 residues in the CDR3. CDR3 sequence (DNA): TGTGCCAGCAGCTTTAGGGACGGCTATGGCTACACCTTC. This translates into CASSFRDGYGYTF.

This clonotype was detected many times. The V and J genes are TRBV5-1 and TRBJ2-7, with 12 bases identical to TRBD1. Germline V CDR1 and CDR2: SGHRS, YFSETQ. The V segment lost 4 bases and the J segment 5 bases; nucleotides outside the gene matches: 7. The CDR3 covers 15 residues. CDR3 in DNA: TGCGCCAGCAGCGAGCCGGGACAGGGGGCTGACGAGCAGTACTTC. Its protein is CASSEPGQGADEQYF.

This clonotype was picked up many times. The chain carries TRBV20-1 and TRBJ2-7; 10 nucleotides align to TRBD2. Germline V lookup: CDR1 DFQATT, CDR2 SNEGSKA (reference sequence). The V and J ends lost 0 bases and 6 bases, in that order; junction bases with no gene match: 8. The CDR3 runs 15 residues. CDR3 sequence (DNA): TGCAGTGCTAGAGATCCAGGACTAGCGGCGGGCGAGCAGTACTTC. Translation gives CSARDPGLAAGEQYF.

This clonotype appeared many times. The chain recombines TRBV12-3 or TRBV12-4 with TRBJ2-5; D perhaps matches TRBD2 (6 bases). CDR3 length: 13 residues. Trimming stripped 10 bases from V and 1 base from J, with 13 bases between. The CDR3 coding sequence is TGTGCCACCAAACGGGACTCCCAAGAGACCCAGTACTTC. It translates to CATKRDSQETQYF.

This clonotype appeared many times. The chain recombines TRBV14 with TRBJ2-5; D gene uncertain. Deletions cut 1 base from V and 8 bases from J, with 5 bases between. The germline CDR1 and CDR2 sequences are SGHDN and FVKESK. CDR3 length: 11 residues. Here the CDR3 reads CASSQGRTQYF. The CDR3 coding sequence is TGTGCCAGCAGCCAAGGACGCACCCAGTACTTC.

The rearrangement links TRBV5-5 to TRBJ1-1, with D tentatively TRBD1 (5 bases). This CDR3 is built from 13 residues. V lost 4 bases and J 14 bases, leaving 21 bases between the germline ends. The germline V gene encodes CDR1 SGHKS and CDR2 YYEKEE (reference sequence). CDR3 in amino acids: CASSNGGMGSFFF. The CDR3 bases are TGTGCCAGCAGCAACGGGGGGATGGGATCGTTCTTCTTT.